This is a list of T cell receptor beta chains from one sample in a study of T cell responses to AZD1222 COVID-19 vaccine. Libraries were prepared by immunoSEQ multiplex PCR; TCRdb keeps only in-frame clonotypes and omits some of them. Among 150,000 or so clones listed, roughly 90% were seen once. The sample was peripheral blood, taken on day 0 of AZD1222 vaccination. The receptors shown here come from an adult in good health. The CDR3 runs from the conserved cysteine through the conserved F or W. Each record gives: D gene, V gene, J gene, clone size, CDR3 protein, CDR3 DNA. The D gene is left open where the match is weak. Where a row states a size, it is once, few, many or the class of an expanded clone; other rows omit it.

D gene: -
V gene: TRBV23-1
J gene: TRBJ1-5
clone size: -
CDR3 protein: CASSPSPRKNQPQHF
CDR3 DNA: TGCGCCAGCAGCCCATCCCCGAGGAAAAATCAGCCCCAGCATTTT

D gene: TRBD2
V gene: TRBV9
J gene: TRBJ2-1
clone size: -
CDR3 protein: CASSAPLAGGDEQFF
CDR3 DNA: TGTGCCAGCAGCGCACCACTAGCGGGAGGGGATGAGCAGTTCTTC

D gene: -
V gene: TRBV28
J gene: TRBJ1-5
clone size: -
CDR3 protein: CASSPRQGANNQPQHF
CDR3 DNA: TGTGCCAGCAGCCCCCGACAAGGGGCTAACAATCAGCCCCAGCATTTT

D gene: TRBD1
V gene: TRBV5-1
J gene: TRBJ1-4
clone size: once
CDR3 protein: CASSLSLGTGDEKLFF
CDR3 DNA: TGCGCCAGCAGCTTGTCCCTCGGGACAGGGGATGAAAAACTGTTTTTT

D gene: TRBD1
V gene: TRBV3-1/TRBV3-2
J gene: TRBJ1-6
clone size: once
CDR3 protein: CASSRRQGKNSPLHF
CDR3 DNA: TGTGCCAGCAGCCGAAGACAGGGGAAGAATTCACCCCTCCACTTT

D gene: -
V gene: TRBV11-3
J gene: TRBJ1-3
clone size: few
CDR3 protein: CASSPPRRVHSGNTIYF
CDR3 DNA: TGTGCCAGCAGCCCCCCTCGCAGGGTCCACTCTGGAAACACCATATATTTT

D gene: -
V gene: TRBV28
J gene: TRBJ1-2
clone size: -
CDR3 protein: CASSFPGGNYGYTF
CDR3 DNA: TGTGCCAGCAGTTTCCCTGGGGGTAACTATGGCTACACCTTC

D gene: -
V gene: TRBV6-5
J gene: TRBJ1-3
clone size: -
CDR3 protein: CASSYSLATRGNTIYF
CDR3 DNA: TGTGCCAGCAGTTACTCGTTGGCAACCAGGGGAAACACCATATATTTT

D gene: TRBD1
V gene: TRBV18
J gene: TRBJ2-7
clone size: -
CDR3 protein: CASSPPGQLAYEQYF
CDR3 DNA: TGTGCCAGCTCACCTCCGGGACAGCTAGCCTACGAGCAGTACTTC

D gene: TRBD1
V gene: TRBV2
J gene: TRBJ1-1
clone size: once
CDR3 protein: CASSRTGQTEAFF
CDR3 DNA: TGTGCCAGCAGTAGAACGGGACAGACTGAAGCTTTCTTT

D gene: -
V gene: TRBV4-2
J gene: TRBJ1-2
clone size: -
CDR3 protein: CASSQEVRGADGYTF
CDR3 DNA: TGTGCCAGCAGCCAGGAGGTGCGGGGGGCTGATGGCTACACCTTC

D gene: -
V gene: TRBV11-3
J gene: TRBJ2-3
clone size: -
CDR3 protein: CASSLRVGRGGTQYF
CDR3 DNA: TGTGCCAGCAGCTTACGAGTAGGCCGGGGCGGTACGCAGTATTTT